This TCR beta chain was profiled in a study of blood T cells in healthy people across ages (dated by TCRdb to the mid-2010s). With regard to the full study: In model experiments, template switching captured about one uniquely barcoded TCR beta cDNA molecule for every two T cells. For two donors (one aged 18 to 30 and one aged 80 or older), the study analyzed two additional independent replicas of 1 million unique cDNA reads from the same blood draw. Age-related changes in TCR beta repertoire diversity were measured in the study by deep sequencing normalized with unique cDNA molecular identifiers. Donors were grouped into four age groups: young (average roughly 17 years), middle-aged (39), aged (over 55) and long-lived (about 89).

This clonotype was recorded at least ten times. The specificity of this receptor is unknown. No per-base quality is available; no much larger clone lies one base away. Systemically healthy Caucasian individuals from Russia, around 38 in total and aged about 6 to 90 years, were included as donors. Approximately 10 milliliters of peripheral blood were collected from each donor into EDTA-treated Vacutainer tubes. Ficoll-Paque density-gradient centrifugation was used to isolate PBMCs, with at least 7 million obtained per sample. Total RNA was extracted from PBMCs with Trizol reagent, with at least 5 micrograms obtained per sample. Naive CD45RAhigh/CD27high T cell percentages were measured by flow cytometry on a PBMC aliquot from every donor. Receptors were amplified or captured by 5' RACE. TCRdb lists the instrument as Illumina HiSeq 2500. A second 7 to 11 cycle PCR used a sample-barcoded 5' primer and a J-beta primer mix. A unique molecular identifier was introduced onto each TCR beta cDNA molecule by a template-switch 5' adaptor carrying 12 random nucleotides. Each sample yielded at least 3 million CDR3-containing paired-end reads. The Mint cDNA synthesis kit, primed by a TRBC-specific oligonucleotide, was used to synthesize first-strand cDNA from all RNA. All cDNA was treated with uracil-DNA glycosylase and then went through a first 18-cycle PCR with the universal primers M1SS and BC2_uni_R. The authors' pipeline ran thus. Each sample was normalized by randomly selecting 1 million high-quality reads, each carrying a distinct molecular identifier. Instead of being binned into consensus sequences, reads that shared molecular identifiers were thrown out. MiTCR, with a Q25 quality threshold and the strictest error-elimination algorithm, was used for CDR3 identification, clonotype clustering and error correction. A nonparametric unseen species model with Euler transformation was used to estimate a lower bound on total TCR beta diversity. TCRdb passed the public sequencing reads through fastp at Q25 and MiXCR, retaining productive beta sequences. Rows matching on CDR3 protein sequence are summarized as one entry with the most common DNA and genes. The V and J calls and clone size are TCRdb's, not the authors'. The sample has 800,000 to 950,000 distinct CDR3 sequences on record, 25% to 35% of them singletons. Jointly, the top ten make up approximately 10% of the sample.

Results and caveats for the whole study, not just this receptor: Because the CMV infection status of the donors was unknown, age-related changes in expanded clonotypes may potentially have been confounded. Bulk unsorted PBMC profiling prevented conclusive comparison of naive and antigen-experienced compartments. As age increased, observed TCR beta diversity per million T cells dropped in a roughly linear way, and a significant reduction was already evident by age 40. Compared with the aged group, the long-lived group had more naive CD4+ T cells, fewer expanded clones and increased TCR diversity, a pattern suggesting age selection. Estimates of total diversity based on one million sequenced T cells were regarded as lower bounds and as underestimates. There was a strong correlation between observed TCR beta diversity and the percentage of naive T cells measured by flow cytometry.

Including the terminal cysteine and phenylalanine, the CDR3 comprises 17 residues. The kept DNA is CDR3 alone, 51 bases in frame from the first base. CDR1 and CDR2 were assigned from the germline V gene as SGDLS and YYNGEE. After removal of 0 bases from V and 3 bases from J, the junction retains 11 bases not matched to a gene. These data were also filed under a second study, of T cells of mothers and their children. As described in the second report: The donors were nine systemically healthy Caucasian individuals, made up of three mothers and their six children. cDNA synthesis used all of the extracted RNA, with roughly 1.5 ug of RNA in each 15 ul reaction. In the second PCR, sample barcodes and 2-4 random nucleotides were introduced via the M1S primer. Over 9.5 million TCR beta CDR3 reads were obtained for each mother, and 2.5 million to 3 million reads were obtained for each child. Thymic selection shapes the output of TCR recombination in a similar way in related and unrelated pairs, and inherited differences have a minor effect. Normalized repertoire overlap was always found to be slightly, but never significantly, higher in related mother-child pairs than in unrelated mother-child pairs. No persistent microchimeric T cell clones were detected, at a sensitivity of 90 to 100 clones per million clonotypes. To look for features that set related mother-child pairs apart from unrelated individuals, the researchers ran deep NGS to compare the TCR beta repertoires of mothers and children. On average, the children were approximately 11 +/- 4 years old, while the mothers were about 37 +/- 4 years old. After adapter ligation was performed with NEBNext reagents, the libraries were sequenced on an Illumina HiSeq 2000 with 100+100 nt paired-end reads. Mother and child libraries were prepared a month apart and sequenced in separate runs to prevent cross-contamination. For each donor, somewhere between about 500,000 and 2,300,000 distinct TCR beta clonotypes were identified. Naive TCR beta clonotypes were estimated from low-frequency clonotypes matched to each donor's FACS-determined naive share, without sorting.

The TCR comes from a middle-aged woman in good health. The sequencing input was blood. Recombination linked TRBV9 to TRBJ2-5, and 7 junction bases match TRBD1. The CDR3 reads as follows: CASSVGARTGRKETQYF. The bases are TGTGCCAGCAGCGTAGGCGCTCGGACAGGAAGGAAAGAGACCCAGTACTTC.